This T cell receptor beta chain stems from a study of beta chain features in type 1 diabetes. All of the isolated RNA was reverse transcribed, so expressed TCRB transcripts were sequenced. Only in-frame clones appear in the TCRdb table, and some are missing; sequencing was by immunoSEQ multiplex PCR. The table lists hundreds of thousands of clones, roughly a sixth of them singletons. The trim removed 3 bases at V and 4 bases at J, leaving 5 bases unmatched. CDR3 length: 15 amino acids. In germline, CDR1 is SEHNR, CDR2 FQNEAQ (reference sequence). This chain connects TRBV7-9 to TRBJ2-3; TRBD1 matches 9 bases. Sequencing was done on a sample of naive CD4+ T cells from blood. The source is a man younger than 35 in good health. CDR3 DNA sequence: TGTGCCAGCAGCTTCATGGGACAGGGCCCAGATACGCAGTATTTT. It yields the protein CASSFMGQGPDTQYF.